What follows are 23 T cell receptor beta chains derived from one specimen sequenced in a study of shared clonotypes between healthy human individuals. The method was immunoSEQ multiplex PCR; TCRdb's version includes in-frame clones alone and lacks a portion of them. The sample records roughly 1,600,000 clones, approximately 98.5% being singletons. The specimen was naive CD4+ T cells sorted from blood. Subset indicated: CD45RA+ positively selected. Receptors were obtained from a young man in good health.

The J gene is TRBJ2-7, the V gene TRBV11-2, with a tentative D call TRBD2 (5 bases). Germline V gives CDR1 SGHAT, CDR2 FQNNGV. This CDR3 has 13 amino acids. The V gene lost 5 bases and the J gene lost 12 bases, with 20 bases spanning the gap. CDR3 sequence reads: CASSPLVLGVRYF. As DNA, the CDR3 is TGTGCCAGCAGCCCCCTGGTGCTCGGGGTTAGGTACTTC.

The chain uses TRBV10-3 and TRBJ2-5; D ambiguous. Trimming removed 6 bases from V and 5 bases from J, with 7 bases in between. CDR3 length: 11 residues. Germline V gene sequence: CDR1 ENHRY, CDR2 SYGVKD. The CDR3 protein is CAIRKGETQYF. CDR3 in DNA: TGTGCCATCAGGAAAGGCGAGACCCAGTACTTC.

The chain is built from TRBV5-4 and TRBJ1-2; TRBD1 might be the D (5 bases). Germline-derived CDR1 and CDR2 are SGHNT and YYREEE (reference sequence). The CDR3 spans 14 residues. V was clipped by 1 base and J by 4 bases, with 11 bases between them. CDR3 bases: TGTGCCAGCAGCTTGTCAGGGCTTGGCTATGGCTACACCTTC. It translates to CASSLSGLGYGYTF.

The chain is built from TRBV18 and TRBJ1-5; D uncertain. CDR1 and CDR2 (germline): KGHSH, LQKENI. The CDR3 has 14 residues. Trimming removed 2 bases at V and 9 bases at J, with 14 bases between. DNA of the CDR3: TGTGCCAGCTCACCATGGGAGGGTCCCCGGCCCCAGCATTTT. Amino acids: CASSPWEGPRPQHF.

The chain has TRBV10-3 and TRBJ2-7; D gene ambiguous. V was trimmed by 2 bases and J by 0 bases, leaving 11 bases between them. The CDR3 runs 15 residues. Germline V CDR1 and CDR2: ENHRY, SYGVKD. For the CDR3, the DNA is TGTGCCATCAGTGAGCCCGGGTCCTACTCCTACGAGCAGTACTTC. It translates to CAISEPGSYSYEQYF.

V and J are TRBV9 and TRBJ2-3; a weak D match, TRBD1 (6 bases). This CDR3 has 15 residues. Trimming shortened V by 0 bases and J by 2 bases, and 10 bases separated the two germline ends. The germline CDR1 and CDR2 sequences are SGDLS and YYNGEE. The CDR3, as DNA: TGTGCCAGCAGCGTAGTGGGGGCGGACACAGATACGCAGTATTTT. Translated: CASSVVGADTDTQYF.

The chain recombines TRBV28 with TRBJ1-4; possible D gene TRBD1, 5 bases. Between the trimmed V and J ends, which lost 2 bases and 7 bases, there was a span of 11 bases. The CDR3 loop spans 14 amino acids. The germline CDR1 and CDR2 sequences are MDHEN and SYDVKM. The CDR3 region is CASSLLREGEKLFF. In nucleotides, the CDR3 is TGTGCCAGCAGTTTACTCAGGGAGGGTGAAAAACTGTTTTTT.

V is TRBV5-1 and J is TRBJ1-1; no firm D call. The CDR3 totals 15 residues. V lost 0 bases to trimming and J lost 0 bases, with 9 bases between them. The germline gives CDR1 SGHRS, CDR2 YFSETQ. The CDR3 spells CASSLGVPLNTEAFF. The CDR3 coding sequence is TGCGCCAGCAGCTTGGGGGTTCCATTGAACACTGAAGCTTTCTTT. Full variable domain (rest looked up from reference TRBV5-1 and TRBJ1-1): KAGVTQTPRYLIKTRGQQVTLSCSPISGHRSVSWYQQTPGQGLQFLFEYFSETQRNKGNFPGRFSGRQFSNSRSEMNVSTLELGDSALYLCASSLGVPLNTEAFFGQGTRLTVV.

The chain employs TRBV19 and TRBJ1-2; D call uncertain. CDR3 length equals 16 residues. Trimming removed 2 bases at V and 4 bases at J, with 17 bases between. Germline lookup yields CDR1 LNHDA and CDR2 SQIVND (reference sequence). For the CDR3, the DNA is TGTGCCAGTAGTATACTCCGGCAAACCGAGGTCTATGGCTACACCTTC. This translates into CASSILRQTEVYGYTF.

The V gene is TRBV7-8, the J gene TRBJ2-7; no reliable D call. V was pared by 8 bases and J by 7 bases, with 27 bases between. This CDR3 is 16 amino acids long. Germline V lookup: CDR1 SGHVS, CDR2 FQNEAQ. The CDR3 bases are TGTGCCAGCCTCCCGGGCGGTTCTAGGGTATTTGAAGAGCAGTACTTC. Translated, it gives CASLPGGSRVFEEQYF. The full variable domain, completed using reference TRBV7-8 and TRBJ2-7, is GAGVSQSPRYKVAKRGQDVALRCDPISGHVSLFWYQQALGQGPEFLTYFQNEAQLDKSGLPSDRFFAERPEGSVSTLKIQRTQQEDSAVYLCASLPGGSRVFEEQYFGPGTRLTVT.

CDR3 in DNA: TGTGCCAGCTCACCCGATAACTATGGCTACACCTTC. Residues: CASSPDNYGYTF. The chain has TRBV18 and TRBJ1-2; D ambiguous. The germline V gene has CDR1 KGHSH and CDR2 LQKENI. Trimming pared 3 bases from V and 1 base from J, leaving 3 bases between. The length of the CDR3 is 12 residues. The full variable domain, in which reference TRBV18 and TRBJ1-2 provide the parts outside the CDR3, is NAGVMQNPRHLVRRRGQEARLRCSPMKGHSHVYWYRQLPEEGLKFMVYLQKENIIDESGMPKERFSAEFPKEGPSILRIQQVVRGDSAAYFCASSPDNYGYTFGSGTRLTVV.

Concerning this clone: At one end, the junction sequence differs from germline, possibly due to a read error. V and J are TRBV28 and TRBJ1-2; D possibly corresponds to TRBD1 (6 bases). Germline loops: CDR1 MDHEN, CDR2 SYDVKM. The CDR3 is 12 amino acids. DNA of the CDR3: TGTGCCAGCAGAGCAGGGGCAGCGCGTAGGTACTTC. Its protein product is CASRAGAARRYF.

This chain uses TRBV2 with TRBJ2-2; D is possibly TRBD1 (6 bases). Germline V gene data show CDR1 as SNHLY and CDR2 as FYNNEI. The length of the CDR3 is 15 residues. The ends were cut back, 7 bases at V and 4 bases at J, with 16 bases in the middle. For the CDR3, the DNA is TGTGCCAGCAATCCCCGCAGGGGCGCCACCGGGGAGCTGTTTTTT. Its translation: CASNPRRGATGELFF.

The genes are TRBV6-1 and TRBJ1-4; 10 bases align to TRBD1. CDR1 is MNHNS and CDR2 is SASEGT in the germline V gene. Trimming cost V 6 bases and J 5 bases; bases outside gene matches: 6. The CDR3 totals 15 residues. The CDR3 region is CASSPPGQGNEKLFF. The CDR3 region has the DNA TGTGCCAGCAGCCCCCCGGGACAGGGGAATGAAAAACTGTTTTTT.

The CDR3 nucleotides read TGTGCCACACAACCCATAGCGGGAGTAACCTACGAGCAGTACTTC. It encodes CATQPIAGVTYEQYF. The V call is TRBV6-5, the J call TRBJ2-7; 9 positions agree with TRBD2. Germline CDR1 MNHEY, CDR2 SVGAGI. The CDR3 is 15 residues long. Trimming removed 10 bases from V and 2 bases from J; junction bases left unmatched: 12.

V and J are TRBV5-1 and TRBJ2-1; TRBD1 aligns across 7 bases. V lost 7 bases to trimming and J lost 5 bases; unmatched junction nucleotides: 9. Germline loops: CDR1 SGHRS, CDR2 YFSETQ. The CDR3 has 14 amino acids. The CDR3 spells CASSRQGRHNEQFF. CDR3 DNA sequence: TGCGCCAGCTCCCGACAGGGAAGGCACAATGAGCAGTTCTTC.

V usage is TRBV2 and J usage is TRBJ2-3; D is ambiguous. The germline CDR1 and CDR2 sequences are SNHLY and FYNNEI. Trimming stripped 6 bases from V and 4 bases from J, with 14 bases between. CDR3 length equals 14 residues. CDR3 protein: CASRELLVADTQYF. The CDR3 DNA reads TGTGCCAGCAGGGAGCTACTGGTCGCAGATACGCAGTATTTT.

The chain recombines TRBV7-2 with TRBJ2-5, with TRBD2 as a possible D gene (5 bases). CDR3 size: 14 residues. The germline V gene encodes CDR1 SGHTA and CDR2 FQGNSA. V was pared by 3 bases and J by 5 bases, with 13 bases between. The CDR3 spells CASSFVGVFETQYF. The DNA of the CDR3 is TGTGCCAGCAGCTTCGTGGGAGTTTTCGAGACCCAGTACTTC.

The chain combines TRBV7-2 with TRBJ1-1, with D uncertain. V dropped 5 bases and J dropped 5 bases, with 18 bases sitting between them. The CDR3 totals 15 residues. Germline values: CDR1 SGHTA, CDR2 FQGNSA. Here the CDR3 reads CASSPQRSLGTEAFF. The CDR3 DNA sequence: TGTGCCAGCAGCCCCCAACGATCTCTGGGGACTGAAGCTTTCTTT.

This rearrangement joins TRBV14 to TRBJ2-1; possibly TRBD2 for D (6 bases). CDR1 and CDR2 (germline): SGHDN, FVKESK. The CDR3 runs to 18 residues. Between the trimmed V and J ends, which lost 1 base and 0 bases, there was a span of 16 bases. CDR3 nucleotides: TGTGCCAGCAGCCAAGGTGATAGCCTGGGAGGCTCCTACAATGAGCAGTTCTTC. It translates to CASSQGDSLGGSYNEQFF. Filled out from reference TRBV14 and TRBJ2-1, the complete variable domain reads EAGVTQFPSHSVIEKGQTVTLRCDPISGHDNLYWYRRVMGKEIKFLLHFVKESKQDESGMPNNRFLAERTGGTYSTLKVQPAELEDSGVYFCASSQGDSLGGSYNEQFFGPGTRLTVL.

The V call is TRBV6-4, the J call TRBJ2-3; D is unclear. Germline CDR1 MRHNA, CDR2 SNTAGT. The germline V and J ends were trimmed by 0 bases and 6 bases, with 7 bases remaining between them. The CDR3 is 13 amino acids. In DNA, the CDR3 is TGTGCCAGCAGTGACTCAGGTTTGGATACGCAGTATTTT. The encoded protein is CASSDSGLDTQYF.

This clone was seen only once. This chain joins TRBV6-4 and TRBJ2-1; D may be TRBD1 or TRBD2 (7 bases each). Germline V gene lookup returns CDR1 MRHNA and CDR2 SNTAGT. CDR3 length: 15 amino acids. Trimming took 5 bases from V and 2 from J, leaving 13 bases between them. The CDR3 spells CASSTQGGTYNEQFF. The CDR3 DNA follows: TGTGCCAGCAGTACGCAGGGGGGGACCTACAATGAGCAGTTCTTC.

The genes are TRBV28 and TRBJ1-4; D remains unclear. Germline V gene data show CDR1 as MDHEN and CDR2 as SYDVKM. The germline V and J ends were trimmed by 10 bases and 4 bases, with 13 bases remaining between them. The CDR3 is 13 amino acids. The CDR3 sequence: CATHLPGNEKLFF. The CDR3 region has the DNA TGTGCCACCCACCTGCCGGGTAATGAAAAACTGTTTTTT.